This TCR beta chain was identified in a study of blood T cell repertoires in COVID-19. There are 15 residues in the CDR3. V shed 5 bases and J 6 bases; nucleotides not matched to a gene: 10. Germline assignment: CDR1 SGHVS and CDR2 FQNEAQ. During active infection, Seattle patients enrolled and were then monitored through disease. Profiling relied on immunoSEQ multiplex PCR, and the TCRdb table lists in-frame clones only, not all of them. The top ten hold around 5.2% of the sample, which has 90,000 or so clones, about 89% seen once. This chain links TRBV7-8 with TRBJ1-1; 9 positions agree with TRBD1. The sample consisted of peripheral blood. This TCR derives from a man in his fifties or sixties with COVID-19, enrolled during active disease. The CDR3 sequence is CASSTHRDRVPEAFF. CDR3 nucleotide sequence: TGTGCCAGCAGCACCCACCGGGACAGGGTCCCTGAAGCTTTCTTT.